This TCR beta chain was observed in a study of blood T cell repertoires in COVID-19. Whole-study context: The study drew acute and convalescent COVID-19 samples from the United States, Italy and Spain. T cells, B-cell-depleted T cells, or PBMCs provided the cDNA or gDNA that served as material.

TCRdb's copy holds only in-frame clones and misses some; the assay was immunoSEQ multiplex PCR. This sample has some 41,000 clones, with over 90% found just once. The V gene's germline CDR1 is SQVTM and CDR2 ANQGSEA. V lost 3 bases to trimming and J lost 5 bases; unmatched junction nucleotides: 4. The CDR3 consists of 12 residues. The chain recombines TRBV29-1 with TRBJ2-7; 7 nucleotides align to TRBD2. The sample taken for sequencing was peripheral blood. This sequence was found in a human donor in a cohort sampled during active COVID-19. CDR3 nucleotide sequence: TGCAGCGTTGATGGGACTACCCACGAGCAGTACTTC. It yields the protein CSVDGTTHEQYF.